The sample holds many counts of the clone carrying this T cell receptor (beta chain). Its specificity is unknown. This sample is drawn from a study of molecular identifiers for immune sequencing clone quantification. Based on a CD8+CD4-CCR7+CD45RA+ profile, naive CD8 T cells were sorted. Previously described methods and listed TCR primers were used for bulk TCR libraries. Via MiXCR, TCRdb re-called the PCR reads, giving one row per CDR3 protein. The sample has a few hundred thousand distinct CDR3 sequences; roughly a quarter are singletons. Study results and limitations: It was shown that clones above 20 RNA copies held over 97% of effector molecules, but under 1% in naive cells. Spiked Jurkat TCR RNA equivalent to one cell was reportedly detectable in about 900,000 naive cells.

The sample comprised naive CD8+ T cells from blood, with Jurkat cell RNA spiked in. Sample subset: FACS-sorted CD8+CD4-CCR7+CD45RA+ naive T cells. This clonotype originated in a human donor in good health. Some libraries in this study had Jurkat cell RNA spiked in.

The CDR3 DNA reads TGTGCCAGCAGGGAACCGGGGGGAGGCACTGAAGCTTTCTTT. Encoded protein: CASREPGGGTEAFF. V and J are TRBV28 and TRBJ1-1; D may be TRBD1 (5 bases). CDR3 length equals 14 residues. Germline V gene lookup returns CDR1 MDHEN and CDR2 SYDVKM. The germline V and J ends were trimmed by 6 bases and 4 bases, with 15 bases remaining between them.